This entry describes one T cell receptor beta chain. V trimming: 0 bases; J trimming: 1 base; junction bases outside the gene matches: 15. The length of the CDR3 is 19 residues. From germline, CDR1 is WNHNN and CDR2 SYGVQD (reference sequence). The sample is drawn from a study of T-cell reconstitution after alpha-beta-depleted transplantation in children. Preparation of the TCRbeta library used unique molecular identifiers. TCRdb processed the PCR reads anew with MiXCR; each CDR3 protein has one entry. The data contain 600,000 to 700,000 distinct CDR3 sequences, around 16% of them singletons. The material was PBMCs from the stem cell graft donor, obtained from the stem cell graft. The V and J genes are TRBV10-1 and TRBJ2-7; the match to TRBD1 covers 7 bases. The clonotype originates from a human donor who donated a stem cell graft to a child with acute myeloid leukemia. As DNA, the CDR3 is TGCGCCAGCAGTGAGTCGACCCATAAAACAGGGGAAATTTCCTACGAGCAGTACGTC. Its protein product is CASSESTHKTGEISYEQYV.